The 27 T cell receptor beta chains below were found in one sample sequenced in a study of identical twins. One entry per CDR3 protein, called by TCRdb with MiXCR from the 5' RACE reads. The sample includes 500,000 to 600,000 distinct CDR3 sequences, around 20% of them seen just once. This sample also appeared in a second study, on T cells expressing NK-cell markers.

Sequenced input: CD4+ T cells sorted from blood. Every receptor here comes from a woman between 18 and 29 years old in good health.

In this sample, this clonotype turned up a few times. This sequence joins TRBV12-3 or TRBV12-4 and TRBJ2-7; D might be TRBD2 (5 bases). Trimming took off 1 base at V and 6 bases at J, with 10 bases between the two ends. The CDR3 is 13 amino acids. CDR3 nucleotides: TGTGCCAGCAGTTTAGGCCCTCGGGGCGAGCAGTACTTC. The encoded protein is CASSLGPRGEQYF.

This clonotype was detected only once. J is TRBJ2-7 and V is TRBV5-5, with 13 bases aligning to TRBD2. Trimming took 0 bases from V and 1 from J; bases not matched to a gene: 4. The CDR3 has 17 residues. Germline V gene lookup returns CDR1 SGHKS and CDR2 YYEKEE (reference sequence). CDR3 nucleotides: TGTGCCAGCAGCTTGGGACTAGCGGGAGGCCTTTCCTACGAGCAGTACTTC. Protein: CASSLGLAGGLSYEQYF.

With regard to this clonotype: The junction departs from the called germline gene at one end, perhaps through a read error. J is TRBJ1-2 and V is TRBV5-1; possible D gene TRBD1, 5 bases. The CDR3 extends over 13 amino acids. CDR1 SGHRS and CDR2 YFSETQ come from the germline V gene. Here the CDR3 DNA reads TGCGCCAGCAGCCCCACGGACAACTCTGGCTACACCTTC. This codes for CASSPTDNSGYTF.

The V and J genes are TRBV5-6 and TRBJ2-7; D tentatively fits TRBD1 or TRBD2 (6 bases each). V was trimmed by 0 bases and J by 2 bases, leaving 12 bases between them. This CDR3 contains 15 residues. Germline V gene lookup returns CDR1 SGHDT and CDR2 YYEEEE. CDR3 bases: TGTGCCAGCAGCTTGGACCCGGGGGCAACCTACGAGCAGTACTTC. This codes for CASSLDPGATYEQYF.

The chain uses TRBV20-1 and TRBJ2-1, with D possibly being TRBD2 (5 bases). Trimming removed 0 bases at V and 0 bases at J, with 12 bases between. The V gene's germline CDR1 is DFQATT and CDR2 SNEGSKA (reference sequence). The CDR3 spans 16 residues. CDR3 nucleotide sequence: TGCAGTGCTAGAGATAAACGGGCGGGCTCCTACAATGAGCAGTTCTTC. It yields the protein CSARDKRAGSYNEQFF.

The gene calls are TRBV6-5 and TRBJ2-3; D is perhaps TRBD1 or TRBD2 (6 bases each). V lost 4 bases to trimming and J lost 1 base, with 18 bases between them. Germline CDR1 is MNHEY and CDR2 is SVGAGI. The CDR3 consists of 17 residues. DNA of the CDR3: TGTGCCAGCAGTTCACTGGGCGGGGCAGGGGGCACAGATACGCAGTATTTT. Translation: CASSSLGGAGGTDTQYF.

This clonotype has just a few counts. The V call is TRBV7-2, the J call TRBJ2-1; TRBD2 matches at 13 bases. Germline lookup yields CDR1 SGHTA and CDR2 FQGNSA. Trimming at V came to 5 bases and at J to 9 bases, leaving 10 bases not matched to a gene. The CDR3 covers 16 residues. Here the CDR3 reads CASSPRGGLAGSEQFF. The DNA of the CDR3 is TGTGCCAGCAGCCCCCGAGGGGGACTAGCGGGATCTGAGCAGTTCTTC.

A few counts support this clonotype. V gene TRBV20-1 combines with J gene TRBJ2-3; D possibly corresponds to TRBD2 (6 bases). This CDR3 is 14 amino acids long. V lost 3 bases and J 2 bases, leaving 12 bases between the germline ends. The germline CDR1 and CDR2 sequences are DFQATT and SNEGSKA (reference sequence). Written as DNA, the CDR3 is TGCAGTGCTAGGAGGAGGGTGCCCACAGATACGCAGTATTTT. Translating it yields CSARRRVPTDTQYF.

The chain carries TRBV12-3 or TRBV12-4 and TRBJ2-7; a possible D gene is TRBD2 (5 bases). CDR3 length equals 15 residues. The germline V and J ends were trimmed by 3 bases and 0 bases, with 12 bases remaining between them. The CDR3 DNA reads as TGTGCCAGCAGTTTGGTTCTTACTAGCTCCTACGAGCAGTACTTC. Translated, it gives CASSLVLTSSYEQYF.

This clonotype was seen a few times. The rearrangement uses TRBV5-1 and TRBJ2-3; possible D gene TRBD1, 5 bases. Germline CDR1 reads SGHRS; CDR2 reads YFSETQ. The CDR3 is made up of 15 amino acids. The V gene lost 2 bases and the J gene lost 2 bases, with 12 bases spanning the gap. The CDR3 coding sequence is TGCGCCAGCAGCTTTCAGGGTCCGTACACAGATACGCAGTATTTT. This translates into CASSFQGPYTDTQYF.

This clonotype was observed a handful of times. The CDR3 DNA follows: TGTGCCAGCTCACTCCAGGCCACCGGGGAGCTGTTTTTT. It is translated as CASSLQATGELFF. This chain connects TRBV18 to TRBJ2-2; D call uncertain. Germline values: CDR1 KGHSH, CDR2 LQKENI. CDR3 size: 13 residues. Trimming shortened V by 4 bases and J by 4 bases, and 7 bases separated the two germline ends.

The rearrangement joins TRBV6-5 to TRBJ2-1, with D maybe TRBD2 (5 bases). The CDR3 runs 15 residues. CDR1 and CDR2 (germline): MNHEY, SVGAGI. V lost 4 bases and J 9 bases, leaving 19 bases between the germline ends. The CDR3 loop is CASSWALTSSSEQFF. The CDR3 DNA is TGTGCCAGCAGTTGGGCCTTAACTAGTTCGAGTGAGCAGTTCTTC.

The rearrangement uses TRBV7-9 and TRBJ2-3; maybe TRBD1 (6 bases). The CDR3 covers 16 residues. Per germline, CDR1 SEHNR and CDR2 FQNEAQ (reference sequence). Deletions cut 5 bases from V and 0 bases from J, with 15 bases between. This CDR3 is CASSPATGRSTDTQYF. The CDR3 nucleotides are TGTGCCAGCAGCCCAGCGACAGGTCGGAGCACAGATACGCAGTATTTT.

This sequence joins TRBV5-1 and TRBJ2-7; 8 positions match TRBD1. CDR1 is SGHRS, CDR2 YFSETQ, per germline. V was pared by 4 bases and J by 6 bases, with 9 bases of the junction left unmatched. This CDR3 has 14 residues. The CDR3 DNA sequence: TGCGCCAGCAGCCTGGGACAGGCTACTCCCGAGCAGTACTTC. This gives the protein CASSLGQATPEQYF.

This clonotype was counted between two and nine times. The V gene is TRBV7-2, the J gene TRBJ2-7; 8 bases fit TRBD2. J gave up 2 bases and V 8 bases, and 5 bases lay outside the gene matches. The germline gives CDR1 SGHTA, CDR2 FQGNSA. The CDR3 is 13 residues long. CDR3 amino acids: CASSPSGPYEQYF. The CDR3 bases are TGTGCCAGCTCCCCTAGCGGGCCCTACGAGCAGTACTTC.

This clonotype was detected a few times. The CDR3 sequence: CASSLLRQGVYNEQFF. In DNA form, the CDR3 reads TGTGCCAGCAGCTTGCTTCGACAGGGGGTCTACAATGAGCAGTTCTTC. The chain uses TRBV5-5 and TRBJ2-1, with 9 nucleotides matching TRBD1. Germline V gene sequence: CDR1 SGHKS, CDR2 YYEKEE (reference sequence). Germline trimming cut 1 base from V and 3 bases from J; bases unmatched to any gene: 5. The CDR3 covers 16 residues. Drawing the rest from reference TRBV5-5 and TRBJ2-1, the complete variable domain is DAGVTQSPTHLIKTRGQQVTLRCSPISGHKSVSWYQQVLGQGPQFIFQYYEKEERGRGNFPDRFSARQFPNYSSELNVNALLLGDSALYLCASSLLRQGVYNEQFFGPGTRLTVL.

The genes are TRBV20-1 and TRBJ2-7; no clear D. CDR3 length: 13 amino acids. Trimming shortened V by 3 bases and J by 7 bases, and 16 bases separated the two germline ends. Germline-derived CDR1 and CDR2 are DFQATT and SNEGSKA (reference sequence). The CDR3 sequence: CSASPPGVNEQYF. CDR3 sequence (DNA): TGCAGTGCTAGCCCCCCGGGCGTGAATGAGCAGTACTTC.

A word on this clonotype: The CDR3 ends on some other residue instead of the conserved phenylalanine or tryptophan, so this is likely a read error. This sequence joins TRBV18 and TRBJ2-1; unclear D gene. This CDR3 contains 13 residues. Germline-derived CDR1 and CDR2 are KGHSH and LQKENI. The ends were cut back, 2 bases at V and 8 bases at J, with 10 bases in the middle. The CDR3 protein is CASSPVSLDEQFC. CDR3 in DNA: TGTGCCAGCTCACCAGTTTCGTTGGATGAGCAGTTCTGC.

The V call is TRBV6-1, the J call TRBJ2-7; 8 bases match TRBD2. CDR3 length: 15 amino acids. The germline gives CDR1 MNHNS, CDR2 SASEGT. Trimming took 6 bases from V and 5 from J; bases not matched to a gene: 12. The DNA of the CDR3 is TGTGCCAGCAGGAGGAGCCGGGGGGGATTCCACGAGCAGTACTTC. Protein: CASRRSRGGFHEQYF.

The chain is built from TRBV6-1 and TRBJ2-5; tentative D call: TRBD1 (6 bases). This CDR3 is 13 amino acids long. V was pared by 7 bases and J by 1 base, with 10 bases between. Germline lookup yields CDR1 MNHNS and CDR2 SASEGT. CDR3 sequence (DNA): TGTGCCAGCAATAACAGGGCCCAAGAGACCCAGTACTTC. Its translation is CASNNRAQETQYF.

The chain combines TRBV5-1 with TRBJ2-5; D perhaps matches TRBD1 (5 bases). The CDR3 has 16 amino acids. The V gene's germline CDR1 is SGHRS and CDR2 YFSETQ. V was shortened by 7 bases and J by 2 bases, with 21 bases between the two germline ends. This CDR3 is CASRRNRQLTQETQYF. The DNA of the CDR3 is TGCGCCAGCCGACGTAACAGGCAGTTAACACAAGAGACCCAGTACTTC.

The J gene is TRBJ1-3, the V gene TRBV20-1, with no clear D. Germline-derived CDR1 and CDR2 are DFQATT and SNEGSKA (reference sequence). This CDR3 is 12 amino acids long. Trimming left V 5 bases short and J 8 bases short, with 13 bases between. In DNA form, the CDR3 reads TGCAGTGCTTTATTTGCTGGGGACACCATATATTTT. It encodes CSALFAGDTIYF.

This clonotype has only a few counts. The chain joins TRBV6-5 to TRBJ1-1; D not resolved. The CDR3 extends over 13 amino acids. Germline CDR1 reads MNHEY; CDR2 reads SVGAGI. The V and J ends lost 0 bases and 6 bases respectively, with 8 bases between them. Written as DNA, the CDR3 is TGTGCCAGCAGTTACTCGGGTTCCTCTGAAGCTTTCTTT. Amino acids: CASSYSGSSEAFF.

V is TRBV5-1 and J is TRBJ2-1; no firm D call. Germline V gene lookup returns CDR1 SGHRS and CDR2 YFSETQ. This CDR3 comprises 13 residues. Trimming removed 0 bases at V and 6 bases at J, with 7 bases between. The CDR3 DNA sequence: TGCGCCAGCAGCTTGGAGTTCTTCAATGAGCAGTTCTTC. It encodes CASSLEFFNEQFF.

This clonotype turned up a few times. The rearrangement uses TRBV10-3 and TRBJ1-1; D is perhaps TRBD1 (5 bases). The germline V and J ends were trimmed by 7 bases and 5 bases, with 14 bases remaining between them. The CDR3 is 13 residues long. Germline values: CDR1 ENHRY, CDR2 SYGVKD. The CDR3 region is CAIKGWGNTEAFF. CDR3 sequence (DNA): TGTGCCATCAAGGGGTGGGGGAATACTGAAGCTTTCTTT.

This clonotype was picked up many times. This rearrangement joins TRBV24-1 to TRBJ2-2; the D is unclear. Trimming pared 6 bases from V and 0 bases from J, leaving 10 bases between. CDR3 length: 15 residues. Germline V gene sequence: CDR1 KGHDR, CDR2 SFDVKD. CDR3 bases: TGTGCCACCAGTAATGGGCACACGAACACCGGGGAGCTGTTTTTT. Translated, it gives CATSNGHTNTGELFF.

This clonotype was detected only a few times. The chain combines TRBV12-3 or TRBV12-4 with TRBJ2-5, with 8 bases that match TRBD1. The CDR3 loop spans 14 amino acids. J lost 7 bases, V lost 8 bases, and 12 bases had no gene match. The CDR3 sequence: CASAIQRGTGTQYF. The CDR3 DNA reads as TGTGCCAGCGCCATCCAAAGAGGGACAGGGACCCAGTACTTC.